Listed here are 22 T cell receptor beta chains from one sample, sequenced in a study of T cells in severe cutaneous drug reactions. TCR subtype-specific primers in iRepertoire multiplex PCR prepared libraries for bulk and single-cell sequencing. TCRdb re-called the multiplex PCR reads and gives one entry per CDR3 protein, without DNA. The sample totals tens of thousands of distinct CDR3 sequences. Sequenced patients had Stevens-Johnson syndrome or toxic epidermal necrolysis caused by carbamazepine. Source material: PBMCs. The source of these receptors is a human donor with toxic epidermal necrolysis, a severe cutaneous drug reaction.

The gene calls are TRBV5-1 and TRBJ2-1. CDR1 is SGHRS, CDR2 YFSETQ, per germline. The length of the CDR3 is 12 residues. The CDR3 protein is CASSLKGNEQFF.

The CDR3 protein is CSVAGPVSGNTIYF. This chain uses TRBV29-1 with TRBJ1-3. From germline, CDR1 is SQVTM and CDR2 ANQGSEA. This CDR3 has 14 residues.

The CDR3 spells CASSILAGLTRYEQYF. The rearrangement links TRBV27 to TRBJ2-7; there is no DNA to check the TCRdb D call of TRBD2. CDR1 is MNHEY and CDR2 is SMNVEV in the germline V gene (reference sequence). The CDR3 has 16 amino acids.

The gene calls are TRBV28 and TRBJ1-2. The length of the CDR3 is 13 residues. The V gene's germline CDR1 is MDHEN and CDR2 SYDVKM. This chain's CDR3 is CASSPQANYGYTF.

The rearrangement links TRBV28 to TRBJ2-7; TCRdb outputs TRBD2, but without DNA this stays unchecked. Germline assignment: CDR1 MDHEN and CDR2 SYDVKM. The CDR3 length is 13 residues. CDR3: CASSLAPGPEQYF.

The V and J genes are TRBV29-1 and TRBJ2-1; TCRdb's assignment of TRBD1 cannot be checked, as there is no DNA. The germline gives CDR1 SQVTM, CDR2 ANQGSEA. The CDR3 has 15 residues. CDR3 amino acids: CSVLGQQDSYNEQFF.

The CDR3 is CASSYYGTSGNNEQFF. V and J are TRBV6-5 and TRBJ2-1; TCRdb outputs TRBD2, but without DNA this stays unchecked. Germline loops: CDR1 MNHEY, CDR2 SVGAGI. This CDR3 is 16 amino acids long.

The genes are TRBV24-1 and TRBJ2-7. The CDR3 covers 13 residues. Germline lookup yields CDR1 KGHDR and CDR2 SFDVKD. The CDR3 is CATSDSGSYEQYF.

CDR3 residues: CASSGSGSTYEQYF. The genes are TRBV14 and TRBJ2-7; as DNA is missing, the TRBD2 call by TCRdb cannot be tested. Germline CDR1 reads SGHDN; CDR2 reads FVKESK. This CDR3 is built from 14 residues.

The J gene is TRBJ2-7, the V gene TRBV20-1; no DNA is available, so the TRBD1 call from TCRdb remains unchecked. This CDR3 comprises 13 residues. In germline, CDR1 is DFQATT, CDR2 SNEGSKA (reference sequence). The CDR3 sequence is CSAMDRGAYEQYF.

The chain uses TRBV20-1 and TRBJ2-1; as DNA is missing, the TRBD1 call by TCRdb cannot be tested. This CDR3 has 14 amino acids. Germline loops: CDR1 DFQATT, CDR2 SNEGSKA (reference sequence). The chain's CDR3 is CSVKEGAGSNEQFF.

J is TRBJ2-2 and V is TRBV7-6. CDR1 and CDR2 (germline): SGHVS, FNYEAQ. This CDR3 has 14 residues. The CDR3 sequence is CASSFGKDTGELFF.

Its frequency marks this clonotype as medium-sized. The rearrangement uses TRBV2 and TRBJ2-7; lacking DNA, the TRBD1 call made by TCRdb goes unchecked. The length of the CDR3 is 12 residues. From germline, CDR1 is SNHLY and CDR2 FYNNEI. The CDR3 here is CASSTDRAQQYF.

The chain uses TRBV20-1 and TRBJ2-5; TCRdb lists TRBD2, though no DNA is available to test this call. CDR1 is DFQATT and CDR2 is SNEGSKA in the germline V gene (reference sequence). The CDR3 is made up of 14 amino acids. The CDR3 loop reads CSASLAGDLETQYF.

The rearrangement links TRBV4-1 to TRBJ2-7; the D gene TCRdb calls, TRBD1, cannot be checked with no DNA. The CDR3 has 17 residues. CDR1 and CDR2 from the germline V gene are MGHRA and YSYEKL. This chain's CDR3 is CASSQETSGLGSYEQYF.

The rearrangement uses TRBV20-1 and TRBJ2-7; TCRdb's D call of TRBD1 is untestable without DNA. The CDR3 covers 15 residues. Germline V gene lookup returns CDR1 DFQATT and CDR2 SNEGSKA (reference sequence). The CDR3 reads CSASTGLRGVYEQYF.

This chain links TRBV4-1 with TRBJ2-7; checking the TCRdb D call of TRBD2 is not possible without DNA. CDR1 and CDR2 from the germline V gene are MGHRA and YSYEKL. CDR3 size: 19 residues. The CDR3 sequence: CASSQSWGGGPQLRGEQYF.

This clonotype is medium-sized (0.01 to 0.1%) by frequency. The J gene is TRBJ2-7, the V gene TRBV2; TCRdb's D call of TRBD1 is untestable without DNA. Germline V gene sequence: CDR1 SNHLY, CDR2 FYNNEI. The CDR3 sequence is 14 residues long. The CDR3 is CASRPDSRFYEQYF. Filled out from reference TRBV2 and TRBJ2-7, the complete variable domain reads EPEVTQTPSHQVTQMGQEVILRCVPISNHLYFYWYRQILGQKVEFLVSFYNNEISEKSEIFDDQFSVERPDGSNFTLKIRSTKLEDSAMYFCASRPDSRFYEQYFGPGTRLTVT.

J is TRBJ1-5 and V is TRBV20-1. This CDR3 has 17 residues. CDR1 and CDR2 (germline): DFQATT, SNEGSKA (reference sequence). The CDR3 here is CSADGTRKQNSNQPQHF.

By frequency, this clonotype is medium-sized. The chain uses TRBV29-1 and TRBJ1-2; the TCRdb D gene call, TRBD1, has no DNA to confirm it. The CDR3 contains 12 residues. In germline, CDR1 is SQVTM, CDR2 ANQGSEA. CDR3 in amino acids: CSVRDRVYGYTF.

The chain carries TRBV20-1 and TRBJ2-5; TCRdb names TRBD2, which stays unverified in the absence of DNA. Looked up from germline, CDR1 is DFQATT and CDR2 is SNEGSKA (reference sequence). The CDR3 is 18 residues long. The CDR3 region is CSARGVGLAGGQRETQYF.

This chain links TRBV4-3 with TRBJ2-3; no DNA is available, so the TRBD1 call from TCRdb remains unchecked. The CDR3 loop spans 17 amino acids. Germline CDR1 is LGHNA and CDR2 is YSLEER. The chain's CDR3 is CASSQDGVGGHTDTQYF.